These 26 T cell receptor beta chains were sequenced from one sample in a study of cytomegalovirus exposure and HLA in healthy donors. PCR was performed using 60 Vbeta and 13 Jbeta primers. Generated by immunoSEQ multiplex PCR, the TCRdb table keeps only in-frame clones and is missing some. The table records tens of thousands of clones, around 70% of them present only once. The sequencing sample was made of PBMCs. The receptors stem from a woman in her twenties or thirties in good health and CMV-seronegative.

The V call is TRBV5-1, the J call TRBJ2-1; the D gene is possibly TRBD1 (5 bases). The ends were cut back, 4 bases at V and 8 bases at J, with 10 bases in the middle. This CDR3 comprises 12 residues. Per germline, CDR1 SGHRS and CDR2 YFSETQ. The CDR3 region is CASSIRVDEQFF. The CDR3 DNA sequence: TGCGCCAGCAGCATCAGGGTTGATGAGCAGTTCTTC. Using reference TRBV5-1 and TRBJ2-1 for the parts outside the CDR3, the full variable domain is KAGVTQTPRYLIKTRGQQVTLSCSPISGHRSVSWYQQTPGQGLQFLFEYFSETQRNKGNFPGRFSGRQFSNSRSEMNVSTLELGDSALYLCASSIRVDEQFFGPGTRLTVL.

This clone was observed a few times. The V gene is TRBV6-1, the J gene TRBJ2-3, with 8 bases that match TRBD1. This CDR3 has 13 residues. V lost 6 bases to trimming and J lost 4 bases; unmatched junction nucleotides: 3. The germline gives CDR1 MNHNS, CDR2 SASEGT. The DNA of the CDR3 is TGTGCCAGCAGAGCACAGGGGGCAGATACGCAGTATTTT. Amino acids: CASRAQGADTQYF.

This clone has more than one count but fewer than ten. The chain is built from TRBV27 and TRBJ2-5; D is ambiguous. V lost 1 base and J lost 4, with 22 bases in between. The germline CDR1 and CDR2 sequences are MNHEY and SMNVEV (reference sequence). The length of the CDR3 is 18 residues. The CDR3 protein is CASSLFTSDSYRGETQYF. As DNA, the CDR3 is TGTGCCAGCAGTTTATTTACTTCAGACTCCTACCGCGGAGAGACCCAGTACTTC.

The gene calls are TRBV9 and TRBJ1-3, with 7 bases identical to TRBD1. Germline trimming cut 0 bases from V and 8 bases from J; bases unmatched to any gene: 5. The CDR3 length is 14 residues. Germline assignment: CDR1 SGDLS and CDR2 YYNGEE. In nucleotides, the CDR3 is TGTGCCAGCAGCGTAGTCACAGGGGAGGACACCATATATTTT. As protein: CASSVVTGEDTIYF. The full variable domain, with the rest looked up from reference TRBV9 and TRBJ1-3, is DSGVTQTPKHLITATGQRVTLRCSPRSGDLSVYWYQQSLDQGLQFLIQYYNGEERAKGNILERFSAQQFPDLHSELNLSSLELGDSALYFCASSVVTGEDTIYFGEGSWLTVV.

The chain uses TRBV6-5 and TRBJ2-2; 9 nucleotides match TRBD1. The CDR3 is 16 amino acids. The germline gives CDR1 MNHEY, CDR2 SVGAGI. J was trimmed by 7 bases and V by 1 base; bases with no gene match: 7. Here the CDR3 DNA reads TGTGCCAGCAGTTACTACGACAGGGGGGGAGTCGGGGAGCTGTTTTTT. This gives the protein CASSYYDRGGVGELFF.

The J gene is TRBJ1-5, the V gene TRBV6-1; no clear D gene. The V end was cut by 5 bases, the J end by 5 bases, with 7 bases between. The CDR3 has 12 amino acids. Germline V gives CDR1 MNHNS, CDR2 SASEGT. CDR3 protein: CASSPIYQPQHF. The DNA of the CDR3 is TGTGCCAGCAGTCCTATTTATCAGCCCCAGCATTTT.

The J gene is TRBJ1-3, the V gene TRBV2, with TRBD1 matching 7 bases. V was pared by 4 bases and J by 4 bases, with 10 bases of the junction left unmatched. The CDR3 length is 16 residues. CDR1 and CDR2 (germline): SNHLY, FYNNEI. The CDR3 is CASSGGSGDRGNTIYF. CDR3 DNA: TGTGCCAGCAGTGGTGGTAGCGGGGACAGAGGAAACACCATATATTTT.

The table lists this clone with a few counts. The chain employs TRBV5-1 and TRBJ2-5; no definite D call. The length of the CDR3 is 12 residues. Per the germline V gene, CDR1 is SGHRS and CDR2 is YFSETQ. Trimming shortened V by 1 base and J by 3 bases, and 4 bases separated the two germline ends. The chain's CDR3 is CASSLTKETQYF. In DNA form, the CDR3 reads TGCGCCAGCAGCTTGACAAAAGAGACCCAGTACTTC.

The rearrangement uses TRBV7-2 and TRBJ1-1, with a weak D call TRBD1 (5 bases). The CDR3 has 14 residues. Trimming left V 5 bases short and J 0 bases short, with 10 bases between. The V gene's germline CDR1 is SGHTA and CDR2 FQGNSA. The CDR3 loop is CASSPRRVNTEAFF. In DNA form, the CDR3 reads TGTGCCAGCAGCCCACGCAGGGTGAACACTGAAGCTTTCTTT.

Comment on this clone: This likely came from a read error, as a far larger clone is one base away. The same CDR3 arises from other DNA sequences in this sample as well. The chain recombines TRBV7-9 with TRBJ1-5; D unclear. The CDR3 is 14 amino acids. V was trimmed by 5 bases and J by 3 bases, leaving 11 bases between them. CDR1 SEHNR and CDR2 FQNEAQ come from the germline V gene (reference sequence). The CDR3 spells CASSPPADNQPQHF. For the CDR3, the DNA is TGTGCCAGCAGCCCACCTGCGGACAATCAGCCCCAGCATTTT.

This rearrangement joins TRBV6-5 to TRBJ1-1, with TRBD1 matching over 9 bases. The CDR3 has 15 residues. Germline CDR1 MNHEY, CDR2 SVGAGI. With V trimmed by 10 bases and J by 5 bases, 14 bases remained unmatched. CDR3 coding DNA: TGTGCCACCGAATTGGGACAGGGATTTAGAACTGAAGCTTTCTTT. It codes for CATELGQGFRTEAFF.

By frequency in the sample, this clone is medium-sized. The rearrangement joins TRBV28 to TRBJ2-7; no clear D. This CDR3 region has 10 residues. Germline CDR1 reads MDHEN; CDR2 reads SYDVKM. V was shortened by 7 bases and J by 10 bases, with 11 bases between the two germline ends. The CDR3 sequence: CASINLGQYF. CDR3 nucleotide sequence: TGTGCCAGCATCAATCTAGGCCAGTACTTC.

The J gene is TRBJ1-5, the V gene TRBV10-3, with 10 nucleotides matching TRBD1. The CDR3 spans 16 residues. Germline V gene data show CDR1 as ENHRY and CDR2 as SYGVKD. With 6 bases clipped from V and 3 bases from J, the junction kept 8 bases outside the gene matches. The CDR3, as DNA: TGTGCCATCAGCGCCGGGACAGGGGCTTTCAATCAGCCCCAGCATTTT. This codes for CAISAGTGAFNQPQHF.

The chain combines TRBV4-2 with TRBJ2-1; no definite D call. Trimming removed 1 base from V and 2 bases from J, with 12 bases in between. CDR1 and CDR2 from the germline V gene are LGHNA and YNFKEQ. This CDR3 contains 16 residues. CDR3 in DNA: TGTGCCAGCAGCCAAGTTCAACTGACTCCCTACAATGAGCAGTTCTTC. This sequence encodes CASSQVQLTPYNEQFF.

This clone turned up a few times. This sequence joins TRBV6-5 and TRBJ1-4; no clear D gene. The V gene lost 6 bases and the J gene lost 8 bases, with 16 bases spanning the gap. The CDR3 contains 14 residues. CDR1 MNHEY and CDR2 SVGAGI come from the germline V gene. The DNA for the CDR3 is TGTGCCAGCAGGAGGACTGGAACACGCGAAAAACTGTTTTTT. Translating gives CASRRTGTREKLFF.

The V call is TRBV5-1, the J call TRBJ1-3; 7 bases fit TRBD1. The CDR3 is made up of 15 amino acids. V was clipped by 3 bases and J by 0 bases; unmatched bases: 3. Per germline, CDR1 SGHRS and CDR2 YFSETQ. The CDR3 nucleotides read TGCGCCAGCAGCTCGGGACAGAGCTCTGGAAACACCATATATTTT. This translates into CASSSGQSSGNTIYF.

This chain connects TRBV7-2 to TRBJ2-7, with 7 bases that match TRBD1. Germline assignment: CDR1 SGHTA and CDR2 FQGNSA. Losses at the gene ends were 5 bases for V and 0 bases for J; bases not matched to a gene: 7. This CDR3 comprises 15 residues. The CDR3 bases are TGTGCCAGCAGCCCCGGACAGGTGAGCTCCTACGAGCAGTACTTC. Its protein is CASSPGQVSSYEQYF.

The chain uses TRBV7-2 and TRBJ2-5; D remains unclear. The CDR3 is made up of 13 amino acids. V lost 3 bases and J 10 bases, leaving 15 bases between the germline ends. Germline CDR1 and CDR2: SGHTA and FQGNSA. The CDR3 reads CASSFLEHGGQYF. CDR3 bases: TGTGCCAGCAGCTTTCTAGAACACGGTGGCCAGTACTTC. Full variable domain (remainder filled in from reference TRBV7-2 and TRBJ2-5): GAGVSQSPSNKVTEKGKDVELRCDPISGHTALYWYRQSLGQGLEFLIYFQGNSAPDKSGLPSDRFSAERTGGSVSTLTIQRTQQEDSAVYLCASSFLEHGGQYFGPGTRLLVL.

J is TRBJ2-3 and V is TRBV30; 8 bases align to TRBD2. J gave up 2 bases and V 0 bases, and 19 bases lay outside the gene matches. This CDR3 is 20 amino acids long. CDR1 and CDR2 (germline): GTSNPN, SVGIG (reference sequence). The CDR3 DNA sequence: TGTGCCTGGAGTGTACGTGGTCTGTCGTCGGCGGGGGGTTACACAGATACGCAGTATTTT. Its translation is CAWSVRGLSSAGGYTDTQYF.

The chain couples TRBV9 to TRBJ1-2; D is perhaps TRBD1 (5 bases). There are 15 residues in the CDR3. Germline V CDR1 and CDR2: SGDLS, YYNGEE. Trimming took 4 bases from V and 0 from J, leaving 13 bases between them. The CDR3 DNA sequence: TGTGCCAGCAGCACCCGACAGAGTACTAACTATGGCTACACCTTC. Amino acid sequence: CASSTRQSTNYGYTF.

The chain combines TRBV19 with TRBJ1-5, with a weak D call TRBD1 (5 bases). Germline CDR1 is LNHDA and CDR2 is SQIVND (reference sequence). The V end lost 7 bases, the J end lost 4 bases, and 17 bases lay between the germline ends. The CDR3 covers 15 residues. CDR3 sequence: CASKEGTGRNQPQHF. CDR3 in DNA: TGTGCCAGTAAGGAGGGGACGGGGCGGAATCAGCCCCAGCATTTT.

This chain connects TRBV19 to TRBJ1-2; D is possibly TRBD1 (5 bases). This CDR3 is 16 amino acids long. Germline values: CDR1 LNHDA, CDR2 SQIVND (reference sequence). The ends were cut back, 5 bases at V and 2 bases at J, with 18 bases in the middle. The CDR3 bases are TGTGCCAGTAGTCCGCAGACATGGACACCAAACTATGGCTACACCTTC. Translation gives CASSPQTWTPNYGYTF.

This chain joins TRBV6-5 and TRBJ1-5, with D perhaps matching TRBD1 (6 bases). Trimming pared 5 bases from V and 4 bases from J, leaving 15 bases between. Germline lookup yields CDR1 MNHEY and CDR2 SVGAGI. The CDR3 runs 15 residues. CDR3: CASSRIYRDNQPQHF. The CDR3 coding sequence is TGTGCCAGCAGTAGAATTTACAGGGATAATCAGCCCCAGCATTTT.

The rearrangement uses TRBV4-1 and TRBJ1-3, with 8 bases fitting TRBD1. This CDR3 comprises 17 residues. CDR1 is MGHRA, CDR2 YSYEKL, per germline. V lost 4 bases, J lost 0 bases, and 8 bases stayed unmatched. The CDR3 protein is CASSLSGTGVSGNTIYF. As DNA, the CDR3 is TGCGCCAGCAGCCTATCCGGGACAGGAGTCTCTGGAAACACCATATATTTT.

This clone was picked up one time. The V and J genes are TRBV30 and TRBJ1-6; the D is unclear. Germline loops: CDR1 GTSNPN, CDR2 SVGIG (reference sequence). The CDR3 is 16 residues long. Trimming left V 5 bases short and J 0 bases short, with 14 bases between. The CDR3 DNA reads TGTGCCTGGGACTTGGCCAGTAGCTCCTATAATTCACCCCTCCACTTT. The encoded protein is CAWDLASSSYNSPLHF.

This clone was seen a handful of times. The chain employs TRBV27 and TRBJ1-5; D is unclear. The CDR3 length is 16 residues. Deletions cut 3 bases from V and 3 bases from J, with 15 bases between. Germline V gives CDR1 MNHEY, CDR2 SMNVEV (reference sequence). DNA of the CDR3: TGTGCCAGCAGTTTTTCGCTGGGAGGAGTCAATCAGCCCCAGCATTTT. Encoded protein: CASSFSLGGVNQPQHF.